The clone carrying this TCR beta chain has a count of ten or more. What it binds is unknown. These data come from a study of neurological immune-mediated disorders. Findings of the study overall: CDR3 amino acid sequences of expanded clones were not shared across subjects, a result suggesting private repertoires in all groups.

The making of cDNA relied on 5'RACE with 10-nucleotide random UMIs. Over 190 million TCR-beta sequences from 15-18 subjects came out of each sequencing run. TCRdb re-called the 5' RACE reads through MiXCR, storing one row per CDR3 protein. In the table there are fewer than 90,000 distinct CDR3 sequences, 4% to 6% of which are singletons. The sequence came from a man aged 18 to 35 with multiple sclerosis. The specimen was PBMCs.

For the CDR3, the DNA is TGTGCCAGCAGCTTACCGGGATCACATGGCTACACCTTC. Its translation is CASSLPGSHGYTF. V usage is TRBV7-3 and J usage is TRBJ1-2; no clear D gene. The germline CDR1 and CDR2 sequences are SGHTA and FQGTGA. The CDR3 has 13 residues. Trimming took 2 bases from V and 6 from J, leaving 10 bases between them.